Each of the 26 T cell receptor beta chains below was sequenced from the same sample in a study of CD8+CD57+ T cells in acquired aplastic anemia. Profiles of TCR beta VDJ and CDR3 were generated from a genomic DNA template. Via MiXCR, TCRdb re-called the reads, giving one row per CDR3 protein. Of more than 250,000 distinct CDR3 sequences listed, approximately 56% are singletons. The sequenced material came from sorted CD4+, CD8+, or CD8+CD57+ T cells (not recorded which) from PBMCs. The receptors were gathered from a human donor with severe aplastic anemia or a healthy control (not recorded which).

V is TRBV20-1 and J is TRBJ2-7; 9 bases are shared with TRBD2. V was pared by 3 bases and J by 6 bases, with 6 bases of the junction left unmatched. The CDR3 sequence is 13 residues long. Germline CDR1 is DFQATT and CDR2 is SNEGSKA (reference sequence). The CDR3 DNA sequence: TGCAGTGCTAGTGGCGGGGGGGCCTCCGAGCAGTACTTC. Its protein product is CSASGGGASEQYF.

This clonotype was seen many times. The chain is built from TRBV15 and TRBJ2-5, with D perhaps being TRBD1 or TRBD2 (6 bases each). The V gene's germline CDR1 is LNHNV and CDR2 YYDKDF (reference sequence). V lost 3 bases and J lost 4, with 12 bases in between. This CDR3 contains 14 residues. The CDR3 loop reads CATSRGGQLETQYF. The CDR3 bases are TGTGCCACCAGCAGGGGAGGACAGTTAGAGACCCAGTACTTC. The entire variable domain, with the rest obtained from reference TRBV15 and TRBJ2-5, is as follows: DAMVIQNPRYQVTQFGKPVTLSCSQTLNHNVMYWYQQKSSQAPKLLFHYYDKDFNNEADTPDNFQSRRPNTSFCFLDIRSPGLGDTAMYLCATSRGGQLETQYFGPGTRLLVL.

This clonotype has ten or more counts. V is TRBV30 and J is TRBJ1-6, with TRBD1 identical over 10 bases. Germline values: CDR1 GTSNPN, CDR2 SVGIG (reference sequence). V trimming: 2 bases; J trimming: 2 bases; junction bases outside the gene matches: 6. This CDR3 contains 17 residues. CDR3 nucleotides: TGTGCCTGGAGTCCCGGGACAGGGGATCCCTATAATTCACCCCTCCACTTT. Translating it yields CAWSPGTGDPYNSPLHF.

The genes are TRBV20-1 and TRBJ1-4; D is possibly TRBD1 (5 bases). In germline, CDR1 is DFQATT, CDR2 SNEGSKA (reference sequence). The CDR3 loop spans 12 amino acids. V lost 3 bases and J lost 7, with 9 bases in between. CDR3 nucleotides: TGCAGTGCTAGCCAGGGCGTTGAAAAACTGTTTTTT. This sequence encodes CSASQGVEKLFF.

This clonotype was recorded once. With a much larger clone just one base away, this may be a read error. No conserved phenylalanine or tryptophan is present at the end of the CDR3, so a read error is the likely explanation. The chain has TRBV28 and TRBJ2-5; D is uncertain. Germline V gives CDR1 MDHEN, CDR2 SYDVKM. Trimming took 1 base from V and 5 from J, leaving 5 bases between them. The CDR3 length is 12 residues. CDR3: CASSLLRETQYS. The CDR3 nucleotides read TGTGCCAGCAGTTTATTAAGGGAGACCCAGTACTCC.

The chain employs TRBV2 and TRBJ1-1; maybe TRBD1 (5 bases). Trimming cost V 8 bases and J 3 bases, with 13 bases left between them. Germline-derived CDR1 and CDR2 are SNHLY and FYNNEI. The CDR3 spans 13 residues. Written as DNA, the CDR3 is TGTGCCAGCCCAGGGTTTTTGGACACTGAAGCTTTCTTT. It encodes CASPGFLDTEAFF.

This clonotype showed up just a few times. V gene TRBV20-1 combines with J gene TRBJ2-7; TRBD1 matches at 8 bases. CDR1 and CDR2 from the germline V gene are DFQATT and SNEGSKA (reference sequence). The CDR3 has 12 residues. The junction had 6 bases not matched to a gene; V was cut back by 5 bases and J by 6 bases. The CDR3 DNA is TGCAGTGCTCCGGGACAGGTTGCCGAGCAGTACTTC. Translating gives CSAPGQVAEQYF.

This clonotype was counted ten times or more. The chain recombines TRBV2 with TRBJ1-4; 9 bases map to TRBD1. CDR3 length: 14 amino acids. CDR1 SNHLY and CDR2 FYNNEI come from the germline V gene. V was clipped by 7 bases and J by 5 bases; unmatched bases: 5. CDR3 sequence: CASIRDRENEKLFF. The CDR3 bases are TGTGCCAGCATCAGGGACAGGGAAAATGAAAAACTGTTTTTT. Using reference TRBV2 and TRBJ1-4 for the parts outside the CDR3, the full variable domain is EPEVTQTPSHQVTQMGQEVILRCVPISNHLYFYWYRQILGQKVEFLVSFYNNEISEKSEIFDDQFSVERPDGSNFTLKIRSTKLEDSAMYFCASIRDRENEKLFFGSGTQLSVL.

The chain employs TRBV29-1 and TRBJ1-2; D remains unclear. Germline V CDR1 and CDR2: SQVTM, ANQGSEA. The CDR3 consists of 12 residues. V dropped 3 bases and J dropped 8 bases, with 13 bases sitting between them. CDR3 nucleotides: TGCAGCGTTGATGCTCTTAGGGAGGGCTACACCTTC. Its translation: CSVDALREGYTF. Based on the CDR3 plus reference TRBV29-1 and TRBJ1-2, the full variable domain is SAVISQKPSRDICQRGTSLTIQCQVDSQVTMMFWYRQQPGQSLTLIATANQGSEATYESGFVIDKFPISRPNLTFSTLTVSNMSPEDSSIYLCSVDALREGYTFGSGTRLTVV.

The CDR3 spells CSARPSRGTDTQYF. The CDR3 DNA sequence: TGCAGTGCTAGGCCCTCGAGGGGGACCGATACGCAGTATTTT. The chain recombines TRBV20-1 with TRBJ2-3; perhaps TRBD1 as D (6 bases). Trimming removed 3 bases at V and 6 bases at J, with 16 bases between. CDR1 and CDR2 from the germline V gene are DFQATT and SNEGSKA (reference sequence). CDR3 size: 14 residues.

The sample holds many counts of this clonotype. The chain recombines TRBV20-1 with TRBJ2-7; D ambiguous. The CDR3 consists of 13 residues. Germline values: CDR1 DFQATT, CDR2 SNEGSKA (reference sequence). V was cut by 2 bases and J by 4 bases, with 12 bases left in between. The CDR3 loop reads CSARLTGRYEQYF. CDR3 DNA: TGCAGTGCTAGACTCACCGGACGGTACGAGCAGTACTTC.

This clonotype turned up a few times. The junction differs from germline at one of its ends, possibly a read error. V usage is TRBV7-7 and J usage is TRBJ2-2; D possibly uses TRBD1 or TRBD2 (5 bases each). Germline-derived CDR1 and CDR2 are SSHAT and FNYEAQ (reference sequence). CDR3 length equals 13 residues. CDR3 sequence: CASSLGTSGELFF. The CDR3 bases are TGTGCTAGCAGTTTAGGGACCAGCGGGGAGCTGTTTTTT.

This chain uses TRBV5-5 with TRBJ2-7, with D perhaps TRBD1 (6 bases). V was pared by 3 bases and J by 7 bases, with 17 bases between. The CDR3 is made up of 14 amino acids. CDR1 and CDR2 from the germline V gene are SGHKS and YYEKEE (reference sequence). This CDR3 reads CASSSPLQGREQYF. The CDR3 coding sequence is TGTGCCAGCAGCTCCCCCCTGCAGGGGCGGGAGCAGTACTTC. The full variable domain, rest sourced from reference TRBV5-5 and TRBJ2-7, is DAGVTQSPTHLIKTRGQQVTLRCSPISGHKSVSWYQQVLGQGPQFIFQYYEKEERGRGNFPDRFSARQFPNYSSELNVNALLLGDSALYLCASSSPLQGREQYFGPGTRLTVT.

This clonotype was counted a few times. The CDR3 sequence: CSVDASVGEQYF. Written as DNA, the CDR3 is TGCAGCGTTGACGCCTCGGTGGGCGAGCAGTACTTC. V is TRBV29-1 and J is TRBJ2-7; no firm D call. Germline CDR1 reads SQVTM; CDR2 reads ANQGSEA. V dropped 3 bases and J dropped 6 bases, with 12 bases sitting between them. CDR3 length equals 12 residues.

This clonotype was found a few times. This chain uses TRBV25-1 with TRBJ2-1; the D gene is possibly TRBD2 (6 bases). V was shortened by 8 bases and J by 5 bases, with 13 bases between the two germline ends. The CDR3 has 13 residues. The germline V gene encodes CDR1 MGHDK and CDR2 SYGVNS. As DNA, the CDR3 is TGTGCCAGCCGGGGGTACGCTAACAATGAGCAGTTCTTC. Residues: CASRGYANNEQFF.

This chain links TRBV20-1 with TRBJ2-2; 8 bases match TRBD1. J lost 1 base, V lost 0 bases, and 1 base had no gene match. The CDR3 runs to 15 residues. In germline, CDR1 is DFQATT, CDR2 SNEGSKA (reference sequence). The CDR3: CSARDGTGNTGELFF. In DNA, the CDR3 is TGCAGTGCTAGAGACGGGACAGGGAACACCGGGGAGCTGTTTTTT.

This clonotype was seen many times. V usage is TRBV6-5 and J usage is TRBJ2-7; the match to TRBD1 covers 9 bases. Trimming removed 6 bases from V and 3 bases from J; junction bases left unmatched: 6. Germline V gene lookup returns CDR1 MNHEY and CDR2 SVGAGI. CDR3 length: 14 amino acids. DNA for the CDR3: TGTGCCAGCAGGAGGGGGACAGGGTTCTACGAGCAGTACTTC. Translating gives CASRRGTGFYEQYF.

With regard to this clonotype: A read error may be the cause here, since a much bigger clone is one base away. This CDR3 reads CASRAAVDRSENTIYF. In nucleotides, the CDR3 is TGTGCCAGCAGAGCAGCTGTTGACAGGAGTGAAAACACCATATATTTT. The chain joins TRBV12-3 or TRBV12-4 to TRBJ1-3; D might be TRBD1 (6 bases). This CDR3 comprises 16 residues. Trimming took 6 bases from V and 6 from J, leaving 21 bases between them.

The chain couples TRBV19 to TRBJ2-3; TRBD1 matches at 7 bases. CDR1 is LNHDA and CDR2 is SQIVND in the germline V gene (reference sequence). The V and J ends lost 2 bases and 5 bases, in that order; junction bases with no gene match: 7. CDR3 length: 15 residues. This CDR3 is CASSIRTGPEDTQYF. CDR3 DNA: TGTGCCAGTAGTATACGGACAGGACCCGAAGATACGCAGTATTTT.

This clonotype was detected a few times. The rearrangement uses TRBV20-1 and TRBJ2-5; no reliable D call. This CDR3 contains 11 residues. The V gene's germline CDR1 is DFQATT and CDR2 SNEGSKA (reference sequence). The germline V and J ends were trimmed by 3 bases and 1 base, with 3 bases remaining between them. The CDR3 DNA follows: TGCAGTGCTAGGGGCCAAGAGACCCAGTACTTC. Protein sequence: CSARGQETQYF.

J is TRBJ2-7 and V is TRBV6-5; 8 bases map to TRBD1. CDR1 is MNHEY, CDR2 SVGAGI, per germline. The ends lost 6 bases at V and 7 bases at J; junction bases unmatched: 11. The CDR3 is made up of 14 amino acids. The CDR3, as DNA: TGTGCCAGCAGCCCCAGGGGGCAGAGTAGGGAGCAGTACTTC. This encodes CASSPRGQSREQYF.

Notes on this clonotype: One end of the junction is discordant with germline, which a read error may explain. This chain joins TRBV24-1 and TRBJ2-2; 9 nucleotides align to TRBD2. The CDR3 spans 13 residues. The germline gives CDR1 KGHDR, CDR2 SFDVKD. CDR3 protein: CATSLAGTGKLFF. The CDR3 DNA sequence: TGTGCCACCTCACTAGCGGGCACCGGGAAGCTGTTTTTT.

V is TRBV4-1 and J is TRBJ1-3; no firm D call. The length of the CDR3 is 15 residues. V was shortened by 6 bases and J by 4 bases, with 16 bases between the two germline ends. CDR1 is MGHRA, CDR2 YSYEKL, per germline. The CDR3: CASSQLAYGGNTIYF. CDR3 sequence (DNA): TGCGCCAGCAGTCAACTAGCCTATGGGGGAAACACCATATATTTT.

This clonotype was detected ten times or more. J is TRBJ1-6 and V is TRBV6-5; D ambiguous. The CDR3 has 14 amino acids. V was trimmed by 5 bases and J by 0 bases, leaving 5 bases between them. Germline CDR1 reads MNHEY; CDR2 reads SVGAGI. As DNA, the CDR3 is TGTGCCAGCAGTGAGAGCTCCTATAATTCACCCCTCCACTTT. Its translation is CASSESSYNSPLHF.

The chain employs TRBV20-1 and TRBJ2-2; D might be TRBD1 (6 bases). The CDR3 consists of 18 residues. Looked up from germline, CDR1 is DFQATT and CDR2 is SNEGSKA (reference sequence). The V end was cut by 4 bases, the J end by 1 base, with 22 bases between. This CDR3 reads CSANRDQGPAMNTGELFF. The DNA of the CDR3 is TGCAGTGCTAATAGGGATCAGGGGCCTGCAATGAACACCGGGGAGCTGTTTTTT.

The chain joins TRBV5-1 to TRBJ2-7; 10 bases match TRBD1. The junction had 8 bases not matched to a gene; V was cut back by 5 bases and J by 6 bases. Per germline, CDR1 SGHRS and CDR2 YFSETQ. CDR3 size: 14 residues. In DNA form, the CDR3 reads TGCGCCAGCAGGCCCGGGACAGGGGCCGCCGAGCAGTACTTC. Amino acid sequence: CASRPGTGAAEQYF.